This T cell receptor (beta chain) derives from a study of shared clonotypes between healthy human individuals. This clone was detected ten times or more. Naive-designated CD8 cells lacked CD45RO, were positively enriched for CCR7, and omitted terminally differentiated effector memory CD45RA+ cells. The data were produced by immunoSEQ multiplex PCR, yet TCRdb's version contains in-frame clones alone and is incomplete. This table holds about 700,000 clones, around 92% found once. CDR1 and CDR2 (germline): SNHLY, FYNNEI. The CDR3 runs 17 residues. V lost 1 base and J lost 2, with 18 bases in between. This chain connects TRBV2 to TRBJ2-7, with D perhaps matching TRBD1 (7 bases). The receptor was isolated from a man younger than 45 in good health. Material for sequencing was naive CD8+ T cells sorted from blood. The DNA of the CDR3 is TGTGCCAGCAGTGAAGACCGTCCGGCAGGGGGGACCTACGAGCAGTACTTC. Its protein is CASSEDRPAGGTYEQYF.